The following is a T cell receptor beta chain sequence with its context. Authors' methods: Amplification with reference gene primers provided the estimates of nucleated cell counts. TCRdb's copy holds only in-frame clones and misses some; the assay was immunoSEQ multiplex PCR. V and J calls and clone size come straight from that table; D and trimming were deduced from the DNA. The sample includes about 270,000 clones, approximately 87% of them seen just once. This sample is drawn from a study of blood T cell repertoires in COVID-19. At the level of the study: PBMCs, B-cell-depleted T cells, or T cells were the source of the cDNA or gDNA that made up the material.

The CDR3 has 15 residues. Trimming removed 5 bases from V and 9 bases from J, with 20 bases in between. Germline assignment: CDR1 SGHAT and CDR2 FQNNGV. Sequencing was done on a sample of peripheral blood. V is TRBV11-2 and J is TRBJ2-1; TRBD2 might be the D (5 bases). This receptor was identified in a woman in her 30s with COVID-19, enrolled during active disease. The CDR3 sequence: CASSTMSGINTEQFF. The CDR3, as DNA: TGTGCCAGCAGCACCATGTCCGGGATAAACACTGAGCAGTTCTTC.